This TCR beta chain is from a study of T cell clonality in common variable immunodeficiency. Study conclusions and caveats: Common variable immunodeficiency TCR beta sequences reportedly had fewer deletions and N-nucleotide insertions. The cause of increased CVID clonality remains unclear without subpopulation sequencing.

This clone was found a few times. Its antigen is unknown. Most patients and controls had Caucasian heritage. Libraries were prepared by immunoSEQ multiplex PCR; TCRdb keeps only in-frame clonotypes and omits some of them. The sample holds 25,000 to 30,000 clones, and no clone turns up only once. Sequenced: peripheral blood mononuclear cells. The TCR originated in a human donor with common variable immunodeficiency.

The CDR3 DNA, read in part, is TGTGCCAGCAGCGACCAACTAGGATCAGGAGCAGATACG. Its protein is CASSDQLGSGADT. The full-length CDR3 reads as CASSDQLGSGADTQYF. This sequence joins TRBV7-6 and TRBJ2-3; D might be TRBD2 (5 bases). The CDR3 goes on 3 residues after the read ends, and that part is filled in from the germline J gene. The germline CDR1 and CDR2 sequences are SGHVS and FNYEAQ. This CDR3 comprises 16 residues. Trimming stripped 5 bases from V and 4 bases from J, with 19 bases between.